This T cell receptor (beta chain) originates from a study of neurological immune-mediated disorders. The germline V gene has CDR1 SGHAT and CDR2 FQNNGV. The V end was cut by 3 bases, the J end by 6 bases, with 11 bases between. CDR3 length equals 14 residues. Time point in this sample: longitudinal time-point 2. Libraries used 2 million unsorted PBMCs kept frozen in RNAlater. The method for making cDNA was 5'RACE, and it used 10-nucleotide random UMIs. TCRdb processed the 5' RACE reads anew with MiXCR; each CDR3 protein has one entry. The table lists some 87,000 distinct CDR3 sequences, under 15% of them singletons, with approximately 5% in the top ten. At least ten counts were recorded for this clonotype.

V and J are TRBV11-2 and TRBJ2-2, with D unclear. The TCR sequence derives from a female donor with HTLV-1-associated myelopathy (HAM/TSP). The sample consisted of PBMCs. The CDR3 DNA follows: TGTGCCAGCAGCTTGCCTCAAGCCCCCGGGGAGCTGTTTTTT. It is translated as CASSLPQAPGELFF.